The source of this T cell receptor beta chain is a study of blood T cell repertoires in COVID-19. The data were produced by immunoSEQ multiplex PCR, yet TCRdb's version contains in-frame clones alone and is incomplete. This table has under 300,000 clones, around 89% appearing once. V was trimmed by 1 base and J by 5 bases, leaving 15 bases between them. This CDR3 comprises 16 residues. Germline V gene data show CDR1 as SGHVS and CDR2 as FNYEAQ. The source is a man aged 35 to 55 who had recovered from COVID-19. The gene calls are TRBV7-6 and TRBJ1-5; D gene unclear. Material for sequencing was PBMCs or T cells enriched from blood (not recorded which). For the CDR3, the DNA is TGTGCCAGCAGCTTAGGGGCAGGACTAAAGGATCAGCCCCAGCATTTT. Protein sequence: CASSLGAGLKDQPQHF.